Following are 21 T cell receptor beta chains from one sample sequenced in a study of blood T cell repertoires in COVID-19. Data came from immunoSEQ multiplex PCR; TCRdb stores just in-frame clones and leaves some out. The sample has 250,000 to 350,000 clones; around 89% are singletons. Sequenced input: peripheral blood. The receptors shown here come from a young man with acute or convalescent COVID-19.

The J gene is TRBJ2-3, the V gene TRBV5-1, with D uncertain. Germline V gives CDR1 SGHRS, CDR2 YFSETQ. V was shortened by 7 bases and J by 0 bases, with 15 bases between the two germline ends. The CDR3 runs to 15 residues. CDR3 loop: CASQTDLRSTDTQYF. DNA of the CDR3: TGCGCCAGCCAGACTGACCTGAGAAGCACAGATACGCAGTATTTT. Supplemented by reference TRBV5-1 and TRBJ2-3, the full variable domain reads KAGVTQTPRYLIKTRGQQVTLSCSPISGHRSVSWYQQTPGQGLQFLFEYFSETQRNKGNFPGRFSGRQFSNSRSEMNVSTLELGDSALYLCASQTDLRSTDTQYFGPGTRLTVL.

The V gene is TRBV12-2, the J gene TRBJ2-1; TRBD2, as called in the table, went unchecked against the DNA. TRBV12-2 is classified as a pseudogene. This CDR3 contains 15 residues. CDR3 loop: CASRPMWGGYNEQFF. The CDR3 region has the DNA TGTGCAAGTCGCCCAATGTGGGGGGGCTACAATGAGCAGTTCTTC.

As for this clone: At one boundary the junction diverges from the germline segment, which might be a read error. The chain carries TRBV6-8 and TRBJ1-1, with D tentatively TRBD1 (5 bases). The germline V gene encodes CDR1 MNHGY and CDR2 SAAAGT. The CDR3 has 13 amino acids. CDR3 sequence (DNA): TGTGCCAGCAGTTACAATCGTGGGCATTGGGGCATATTT. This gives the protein CASSYNRGHWGIF.

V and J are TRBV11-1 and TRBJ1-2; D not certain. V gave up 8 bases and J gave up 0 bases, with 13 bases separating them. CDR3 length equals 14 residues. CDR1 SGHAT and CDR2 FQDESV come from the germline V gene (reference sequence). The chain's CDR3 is CASGHRLSNYGYTF. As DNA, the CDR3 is TGTGCCAGCGGTCACAGATTGTCTAACTATGGCTACACCTTC.

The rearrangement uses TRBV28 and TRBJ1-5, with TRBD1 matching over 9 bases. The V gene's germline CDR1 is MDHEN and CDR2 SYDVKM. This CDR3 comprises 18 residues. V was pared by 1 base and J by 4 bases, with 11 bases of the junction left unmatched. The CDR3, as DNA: TGTGCCAGCAGTTTATCGTTCTTGACGGGGACAGGGAATCAGCCCCAGCATTTT. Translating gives CASSLSFLTGTGNQPQHF.

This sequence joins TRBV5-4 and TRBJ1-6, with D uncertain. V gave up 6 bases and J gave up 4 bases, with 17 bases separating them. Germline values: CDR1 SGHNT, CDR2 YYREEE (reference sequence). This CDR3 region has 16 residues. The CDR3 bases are TGTGCCAGCAACCTAGGAGGACTCACTTATAATTCACCCCTCCACTTT. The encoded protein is CASNLGGLTYNSPLHF. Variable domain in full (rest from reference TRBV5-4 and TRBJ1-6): ETGVTQSPTHLIKTRGQQVTLRCSSQSGHNTVSWYQQALGQGPQFIFQYYREEENGRGNFPPRFSGLQFPNYSSELNVNALELDDSALYLCASNLGGLTYNSPLHFGNGTRLTVT.

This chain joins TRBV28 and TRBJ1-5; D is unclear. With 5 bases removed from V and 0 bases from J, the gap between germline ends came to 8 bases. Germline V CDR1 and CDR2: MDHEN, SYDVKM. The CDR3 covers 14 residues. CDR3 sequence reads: CASSPQVSNQPQHF. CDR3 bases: TGTGCCAGCAGTCCCCAGGTTAGCAATCAGCCCCAGCATTTT.

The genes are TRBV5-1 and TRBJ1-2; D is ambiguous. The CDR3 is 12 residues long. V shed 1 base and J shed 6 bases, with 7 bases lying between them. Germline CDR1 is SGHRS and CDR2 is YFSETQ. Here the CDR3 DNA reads TGCGCCAGCAGCTTGACAGAGAATGGCTACACCTTC. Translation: CASSLTENGYTF.

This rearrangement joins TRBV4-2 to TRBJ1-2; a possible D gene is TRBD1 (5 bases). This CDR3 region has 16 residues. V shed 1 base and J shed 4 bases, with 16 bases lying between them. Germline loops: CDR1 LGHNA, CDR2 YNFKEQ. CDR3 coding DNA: TGTGCCAGCAGCCAAGGGGGCCGCGGCAGTTCCTATGGCTACACCTTC. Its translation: CASSQGGRGSSYGYTF.

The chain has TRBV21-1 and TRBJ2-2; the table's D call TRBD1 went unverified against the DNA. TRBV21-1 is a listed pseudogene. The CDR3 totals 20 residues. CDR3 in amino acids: CASSKAGSFRGPGSGGELFF. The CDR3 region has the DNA TGTGCCAGCAGCAAAGCTGGAAGTTTCAGGGGGCCGGGTTCTGGCGGGGAGCTGTTTTTT.

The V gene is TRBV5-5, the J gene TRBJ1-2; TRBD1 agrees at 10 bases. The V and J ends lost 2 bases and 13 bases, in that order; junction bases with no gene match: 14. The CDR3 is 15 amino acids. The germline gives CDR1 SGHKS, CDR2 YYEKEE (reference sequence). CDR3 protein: CASSFFGGTGDLGTF. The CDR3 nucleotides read TGTGCCAGCAGCTTCTTCGGGGGGACAGGGGATTTAGGCACCTTC.

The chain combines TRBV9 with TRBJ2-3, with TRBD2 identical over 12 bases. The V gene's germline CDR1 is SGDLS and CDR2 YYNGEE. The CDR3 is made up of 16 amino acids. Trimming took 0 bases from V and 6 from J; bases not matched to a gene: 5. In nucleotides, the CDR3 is TGTGCCAGCAGCGTAGGTCTAGCGGGAGGGCCGGATACGCAGTATTTT. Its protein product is CASSVGLAGGPDTQYF.

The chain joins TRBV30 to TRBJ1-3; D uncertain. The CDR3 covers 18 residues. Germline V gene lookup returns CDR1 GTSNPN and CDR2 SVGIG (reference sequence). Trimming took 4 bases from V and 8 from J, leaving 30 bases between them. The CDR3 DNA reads TGTGCCTGGACCCAGGTAATAGTCTTGGGCAAGGAGAGGGACACCATATATTTT. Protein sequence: CAWTQVIVLGKERDTIYF.

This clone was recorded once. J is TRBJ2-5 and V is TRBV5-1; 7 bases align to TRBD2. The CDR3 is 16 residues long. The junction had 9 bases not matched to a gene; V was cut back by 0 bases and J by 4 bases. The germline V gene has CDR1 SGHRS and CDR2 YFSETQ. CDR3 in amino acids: CASSLGTSGTAETQYF. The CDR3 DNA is TGCGCCAGCAGCTTGGGGACTAGTGGGACCGCAGAGACCCAGTACTTC.

The CDR3, as DNA: TGTGCCATCAGTCCGGGACTACAGGCCGACGAGCAGTACTTC. It codes for CAISPGLQADEQYF. The chain is built from TRBV10-3 and TRBJ2-7; 7 bases are shared with TRBD2. Germline V gene lookup returns CDR1 ENHRY and CDR2 SYGVKD. The CDR3 is 14 residues long. V lost 5 bases to trimming and J lost 5 bases; unmatched junction nucleotides: 9.

The CDR3 region is CASSTVPETQRGGRRDTQYF. Written as DNA, the CDR3 is TGTGCCAGCAGCACTGTTCCGGAAACCCAGCGGGGGGGCCGCAGGGATACGCAGTATTTT. The chain uses TRBV5-5 and TRBJ2-3, with TRBD2 identical over 10 bases. The J segment lost 6 bases and the V segment lost 4 bases, leaving 23 bases of the junction unmatched. This CDR3 is 20 amino acids long. Germline CDR1 SGHKS, CDR2 YYEKEE (reference sequence).

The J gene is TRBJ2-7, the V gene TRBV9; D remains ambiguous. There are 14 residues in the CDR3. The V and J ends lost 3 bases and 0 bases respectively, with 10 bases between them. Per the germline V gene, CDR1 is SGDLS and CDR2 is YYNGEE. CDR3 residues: CASSGPPPSYEQYF. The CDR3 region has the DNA TGTGCCAGCAGCGGGCCTCCCCCCTCCTACGAGCAGTACTTC.

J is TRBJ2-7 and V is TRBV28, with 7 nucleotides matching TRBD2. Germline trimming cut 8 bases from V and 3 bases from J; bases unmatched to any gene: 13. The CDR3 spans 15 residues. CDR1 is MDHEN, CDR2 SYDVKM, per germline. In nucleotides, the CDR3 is TGTGCCAGCGTTCCATCCGGGACTAACTACTACGAGCAGTACTTC. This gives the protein CASVPSGTNYYEQYF.

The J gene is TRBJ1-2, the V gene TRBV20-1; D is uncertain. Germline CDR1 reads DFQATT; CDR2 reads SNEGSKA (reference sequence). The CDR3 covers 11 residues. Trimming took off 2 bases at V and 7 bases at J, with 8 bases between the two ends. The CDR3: CSARLAVGYTF. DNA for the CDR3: TGCAGTGCTAGATTAGCCGTTGGCTACACCTTC.

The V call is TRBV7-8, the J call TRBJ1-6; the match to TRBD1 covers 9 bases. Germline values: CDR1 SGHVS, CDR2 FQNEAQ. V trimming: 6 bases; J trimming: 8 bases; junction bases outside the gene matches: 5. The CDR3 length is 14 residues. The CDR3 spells CASRPGTGYSPLHF. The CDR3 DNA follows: TGTGCCAGCAGGCCCGGGACAGGGTATTCACCCCTCCACTTT.

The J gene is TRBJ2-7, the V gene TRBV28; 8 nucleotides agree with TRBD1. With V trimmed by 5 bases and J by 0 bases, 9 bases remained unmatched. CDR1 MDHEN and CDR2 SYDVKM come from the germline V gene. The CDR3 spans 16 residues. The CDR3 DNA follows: TGTGCCAGCAGTATCCGACAGGGGCTCCTCTCCTACGAGCAGTACTTC. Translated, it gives CASSIRQGLLSYEQYF. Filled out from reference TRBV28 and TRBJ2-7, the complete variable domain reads DVKVTQSSRYLVKRTGEKVFLECVQDMDHENMFWYRQDPGLGLRLIYFSYDVKMKEKGDIPEGYSVSREKKERFSLILESASTNQTSMYLCASSIRQGLLSYEQYFGPGTRLTVT.